The next 17 T cell receptor beta chains were all read from a single sample in a study of blood T cell repertoires in COVID-19. This table comes from immunoSEQ multiplex PCR, and its TCRdb copy is limited to in-frame clones, with some not included. In the table there are about 190,000 clones, about 80% of which are singletons. The source material was peripheral blood. Every receptor here comes from a woman aged 60-75 years with COVID-19, enrolled during active disease.

The rearrangement joins TRBV2 to TRBJ1-3; the match to TRBD1 covers 8 bases. Germline trimming cut 5 bases from V and 2 bases from J; bases unmatched to any gene: 5. This CDR3 has 15 amino acids. CDR1 is SNHLY and CDR2 is FYNNEI in the germline V gene. The chain's CDR3 is CASSRDRSPGNTIYF. In DNA, the CDR3 is TGTGCCAGCAGTCGGGACAGGAGCCCTGGAAACACCATATATTTT.

The chain carries TRBV4-1 and TRBJ1-5; D is unresolved. The V end lost 0 bases, the J end lost 7 bases, and 13 bases lay between the germline ends. The germline V gene has CDR1 MGHRA and CDR2 YSYEKL. The CDR3 extends over 15 amino acids. The CDR3, as DNA: TGCGCCAGCAGCCAAGATCCCACCACAATCCAGCCCCAGCATTTT. Its protein product is CASSQDPTTIQPQHF.

This chain joins TRBV7-9 and TRBJ2-6, with a weak D call TRBD1 (5 bases). The CDR3 has 15 residues. Germline V gene sequence: CDR1 SEHNR, CDR2 FQNEAQ (reference sequence). V gave up 1 base and J gave up 3 bases, with 7 bases separating them. CDR3 sequence: CASSLVRGGANVLTF. CDR3 nucleotide sequence: TGTGCCAGCAGCTTAGTTAGGGGTGGGGCCAACGTCCTGACTTTC.

The table lists this clone with a few counts. This rearrangement joins TRBV27 to TRBJ2-7; tentative D call: TRBD1 (6 bases). Germline V lookup: CDR1 MNHEY, CDR2 SMNVEV (reference sequence). The CDR3 is 15 amino acids. Trimming shortened V by 5 bases and J by 3 bases, and 17 bases separated the two germline ends. The CDR3 coding sequence is TGTGCCAGCAGTCCACAGGGTGATGGGGTCTACGAGCAGTACGTC. It is translated as CASSPQGDGVYEQYV.

A few counts support this clone. V gene TRBV28 combines with J gene TRBJ2-3; 11 nucleotides line up with TRBD2. The V segment lost 5 bases and the J segment 0 bases; nucleotides outside the gene matches: 13. In germline, CDR1 is MDHEN, CDR2 SYDVKM. The CDR3 spans 19 residues. The CDR3 loop is CASSPRSGGAFSSTDTQYF. Here the CDR3 DNA reads TGTGCCAGCAGTCCCCGTAGCGGGGGGGCCTTCAGTAGCACAGATACGCAGTATTTT.

The J gene is TRBJ1-1, the V gene TRBV10-3; 8 nucleotides line up with TRBD1. Germline V CDR1 and CDR2: ENHRY, SYGVKD. J gave up 6 bases and V 2 bases, and 8 bases lay outside the gene matches. The CDR3 consists of 15 residues. The CDR3 here is CAISERPGGASEAFF. The CDR3 DNA reads TGTGCCATCAGTGAGAGGCCAGGGGGCGCGTCTGAAGCTTTCTTT.

The rearrangement uses TRBV29-1 and TRBJ2-5, with 11 nucleotides matching TRBD1. Germline-derived CDR1 and CDR2 are SQVTM and ANQGSEA. The junction had 6 bases not matched to a gene; V was cut back by 7 bases and J by 2 bases. The CDR3 sequence is 14 residues long. The CDR3 region is CSAGQGAKQETQYF. In nucleotides, the CDR3 is TGCAGCGCCGGACAGGGGGCGAAACAAGAGACCCAGTACTTC.

The rearrangement links TRBV7-6 to TRBJ2-2; 8 bases agree with TRBD1. Germline assignment: CDR1 SGHVS and CDR2 FNYEAQ. V lost 5 bases and J lost 6; bases outside the gene matches: 8. The CDR3 runs to 15 residues. CDR3 DNA: TGTGCCAGCAGCCTGACAACAGGGGGTTCCGGGGAGCTGTTTTTT. This codes for CASSLTTGGSGELFF.

The count of this clone is one. This chain uses TRBV5-8 with TRBJ1-3; D remains ambiguous. Looked up from germline, CDR1 is SGHTS and CDR2 is YDEGEE. V lost 0 bases and J lost 2, with 9 bases in between. The CDR3 extends over 15 amino acids. CDR3 protein: CASSLVLSTGNTIYF. The CDR3 DNA reads as TGTGCCAGCAGCTTGGTGCTAAGCACTGGAAACACCATATATTTT.

Notes on this clone: Other DNA sequences in this specimen translate into the identical CDR3. This chain links TRBV6-1 with TRBJ1-2, with TRBD1 matching 7 bases. This CDR3 region has 14 residues. V dropped 0 bases and J dropped 3; count of bases not matched to a gene: 1. Germline loops: CDR1 MNHNS, CDR2 SASEGT. The CDR3 coding sequence is TGTGCCAGCAGTGAAGCAGGGACAGACTATGGCTACACCTTC. Translated, it gives CASSEAGTDYGYTF.

This clone has only one observation. The V and J genes are TRBV2 and TRBJ1-2; TRBD1 agrees at 7 bases. With V trimmed by 9 bases and J by 8 bases, 12 bases remained unmatched. This CDR3 is built from 13 residues. Germline lookup yields CDR1 SNHLY and CDR2 FYNNEI. CDR3 region: CARTDRDSGGYTF. Here the CDR3 DNA reads TGTGCCAGGACTGACAGGGATTCGGGAGGCTACACCTTC.

This clone was observed a handful of times. V usage is TRBV7-9 and J usage is TRBJ2-7; 8 nucleotides agree with TRBD1. The V and J ends lost 1 base and 5 bases, in that order; junction bases with no gene match: 7. Germline assignment: CDR1 SEHNR and CDR2 FQNEAQ (reference sequence). This CDR3 has 15 residues. The CDR3 nucleotides read TGTGCCAGCAGCTTAGGGGACAGGACAAGTAACGAGCAGTACTTC. It yields the protein CASSLGDRTSNEQYF.

The rearrangement uses TRBV27 and TRBJ2-2; tentatively, D is TRBD2 (6 bases). The CDR3 covers 12 residues. Germline loops: CDR1 MNHEY, CDR2 SMNVEV (reference sequence). V was pared by 4 bases and J by 6 bases, with 6 bases between. Written as DNA, the CDR3 is TGTGCCAGCAGTTGGGGGGCCGGGGAGCTGTTTTTT. This translates into CASSWGAGELFF.

The J gene is TRBJ2-1, the V gene TRBV9; 7 bases agree with TRBD2. This CDR3 is built from 16 residues. Germline V CDR1 and CDR2: SGDLS, YYNGEE. After removal of 0 bases from V and 7 bases from J, the junction contained 10 bases not matched to a gene. The DNA for the CDR3 is TGTGCCAGCAGCGTAGGGGAGGGTAGAGCGGGTAATGAGCAGTTCTTC. This encodes CASSVGEGRAGNEQFF. The full variable domain, completed using reference TRBV9 and TRBJ2-1, is DSGVTQTPKHLITATGQRVTLRCSPRSGDLSVYWYQQSLDQGLQFLIQYYNGEERAKGNILERFSAQQFPDLHSELNLSSLELGDSALYFCASSVGEGRAGNEQFFGPGTRLTVL.

The gene calls are TRBV18 and TRBJ2-3; D ambiguous. Germline V gene data show CDR1 as KGHSH and CDR2 as LQKENI. Trimming pared 0 bases from V and 4 bases from J, leaving 8 bases between. This CDR3 spans 14 amino acids. The CDR3 region is CASSPPTRSDTQYF. CDR3 sequence (DNA): TGTGCCAGCTCACCACCTACCAGGTCAGATACGCAGTATTTT. The full variable domain, rest sourced from reference TRBV18 and TRBJ2-3, is NAGVMQNPRHLVRRRGQEARLRCSPMKGHSHVYWYRQLPEEGLKFMVYLQKENIIDESGMPKERFSAEFPKEGPSILRIQQVVRGDSAAYFCASSPPTRSDTQYFGPGTRLTVL.

The chain carries TRBV6-5 and TRBJ2-5, with 7 bases identical to TRBD1. Germline assignment: CDR1 MNHEY and CDR2 SVGAGI. The CDR3 extends over 14 amino acids. Trimming removed 5 bases from V and 5 bases from J; junction bases left unmatched: 8. CDR3 in amino acids: CASSRQGVLETQYF. The CDR3 nucleotides are TGTGCCAGCAGTCGACAGGGAGTACTTGAGACCCAGTACTTC.

The V and J genes are TRBV19 and TRBJ1-3; D is possibly TRBD1 (6 bases). The V gene lost 1 base and the J gene lost 2 bases, with 15 bases spanning the gap. The CDR3 is 17 residues long. CDR1 is LNHDA, CDR2 SQIVND, per germline (reference sequence). The CDR3 nucleotides are TGTGCCAGTAGTATAGCCCTCCTACAGGGCCCTGGAAACACCATATATTTT. This codes for CASSIALLQGPGNTIYF.